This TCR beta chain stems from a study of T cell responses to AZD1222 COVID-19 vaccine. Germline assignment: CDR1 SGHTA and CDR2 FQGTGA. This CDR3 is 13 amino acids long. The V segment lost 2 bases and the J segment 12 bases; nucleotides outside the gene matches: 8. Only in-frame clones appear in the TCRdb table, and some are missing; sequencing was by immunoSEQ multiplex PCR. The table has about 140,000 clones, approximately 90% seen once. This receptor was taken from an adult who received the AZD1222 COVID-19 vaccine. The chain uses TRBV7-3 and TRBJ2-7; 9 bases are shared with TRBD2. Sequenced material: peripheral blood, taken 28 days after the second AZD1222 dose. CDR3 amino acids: CASSLGLAGPWYF. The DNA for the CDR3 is TGTGCCAGCAGCTTAGGGCTAGCGGGGCCCTGGTACTTC.